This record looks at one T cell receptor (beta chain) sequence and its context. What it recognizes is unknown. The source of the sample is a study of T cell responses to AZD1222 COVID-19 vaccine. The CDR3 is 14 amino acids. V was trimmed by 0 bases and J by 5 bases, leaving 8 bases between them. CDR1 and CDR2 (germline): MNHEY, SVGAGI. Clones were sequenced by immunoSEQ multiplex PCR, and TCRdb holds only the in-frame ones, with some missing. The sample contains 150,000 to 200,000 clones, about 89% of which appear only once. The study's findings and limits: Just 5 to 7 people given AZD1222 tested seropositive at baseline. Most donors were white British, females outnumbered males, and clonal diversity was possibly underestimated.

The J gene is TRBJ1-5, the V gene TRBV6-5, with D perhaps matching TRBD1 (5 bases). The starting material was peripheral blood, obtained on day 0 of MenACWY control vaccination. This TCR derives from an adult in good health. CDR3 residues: CASSYSGDHQPQHF. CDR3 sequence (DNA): TGTGCCAGCAGTTACTCGGGGGATCATCAGCCCCAGCATTTT.